This T cell receptor (beta chain) was recovered during a study of identifying expanded T cells in peripheral blood. The CDR3 loop spans 17 amino acids. V was shortened by 4 bases and J by 2 bases, with 20 bases between the two germline ends. The germline V gene has CDR1 SGHTA and CDR2 FQGNSA. TCRdb's table, derived via immunoSEQ multiplex PCR, lists solely in-frame clones and lacks some. The sample holds roughly 90,000 clones, approximately 81% seen once. No infections or other immune events were documented during collection. The origin of this receptor is a person aged 18 to 70 in good health. Sequencing used blood. The gene calls are TRBV7-2 and TRBJ1-2, with D hard to call. CDR3 region: CASSSGRMKDANYGYTF. Here the CDR3 DNA reads TGTGCCAGCAGCTCCGGCAGGATGAAAGATGCGAACTATGGCTACACCTTC.